The rows below give T cell receptor beta chains drawn from one sample of a study of post-analysis software for immune sequencing data. TCRdb passed the PCR reads through MiXCR, listing each CDR3 protein once. The repertoire includes hundreds of thousands of distinct CDR3 sequences, 25% to 30% of them detected once, and roughly 0.54% sits in the top ten. Sample: blood. The origin of the receptors is a girl aged 10-17 years with multiple sclerosis. Each CDR3 is given with its conserved first and last residue. Each record gives: D gene, V gene, clone size, J gene, CDR3 DNA, CDR3 protein. D genes are given only for firm matches. A clone size is listed for some rows: how often the clone was seen (once, few, many), or a class if it is expanded.

d_call: TRBD1
v_call: TRBV9
clone_size: few
j_call: TRBJ2-5
cdr3_nt: TGTGCCAGCAGCGTAGGTGCGGGACAGGGAGGGGAAGAGACCCAGTACTTC
cdr3_aa: CASSVGAGQGGEETQYF

d_call: NA
v_call: TRBV21-1
clone_size: few
j_call: TRBJ2-1
cdr3_nt: TGTGCCAGCAGCAAATCTTCCACCGGGACTAGCGGGAGTAATGAGCAGTTCTTC
cdr3_aa: CASSKSSTGTSGSNEQFF

d_call: TRBD1
v_call: TRBV20-1
clone_size: few
j_call: TRBJ2-4
cdr3_nt: TGCAGTGCTAGAGACCTGGACAGGCTTGTAGCCAAAAACATTCAGTACTTC
cdr3_aa: CSARDLDRLVAKNIQYF

d_call: TRBD2
v_call: TRBV10-3
clone_size: NA
j_call: TRBJ2-7
cdr3_nt: TGTGCCATCAGTGGGACCCTAGCGGACTCCTACGAGCAGTACTTC
cdr3_aa: CAISGTLADSYEQYF

d_call: NA
v_call: TRBV3-1
clone_size: NA
j_call: TRBJ1-1
cdr3_nt: TGTGCCAGCAGCCAAGATTTTGGCAGCGAAGCTTTCTTT
cdr3_aa: CASSQDFGSEAFF

d_call: NA
v_call: TRBV4-2
clone_size: NA
j_call: TRBJ2-3
cdr3_nt: TGTGCCAGCAAGGGCGACCCAGCTAGCACAGATACGCAGTATTTT
cdr3_aa: CASKGDPASTDTQYF

d_call: NA
v_call: TRBV5-1
clone_size: NA
j_call: TRBJ1-2
cdr3_nt: TGCGCCAGCAACTTGGTATCCGCTGTGACAGAGCCCTATGGCTACACCTTC
cdr3_aa: CASNLVSAVTEPYGYTF

d_call: NA
v_call: TRBV29-1
clone_size: NA
j_call: TRBJ1-2
cdr3_nt: TGCAGCGTCGGGGGGAAGGACTGTGGCTACACCTTC
cdr3_aa: CSVGGKDCGYTF

d_call: TRBD2
v_call: TRBV29-1
clone_size: NA
j_call: TRBJ2-3
cdr3_nt: TGCAGCGTCCCACCGAGGCTAGCGGGAGCGGCAGATACGCAGTATTTT
cdr3_aa: CSVPPRLAGAADTQYF

d_call: NA
v_call: TRBV20-1
clone_size: many
j_call: TRBJ2-7
cdr3_nt: TGCAGCGCCCGCGGGGGCAGCTCCTACGAGCAGTACTTC
cdr3_aa: CSARGGSSYEQYF

d_call: NA
v_call: TRBV12-3/TRBV12-4
clone_size: NA
j_call: TRBJ2-3
cdr3_nt: TGTGCCAGCAGCCCAACGGACAGGAGGGGAGATACGCAGTATTTT
cdr3_aa: CASSPTDRRGDTQYF

d_call: NA
v_call: TRBV7-2
clone_size: NA
j_call: TRBJ2-7
cdr3_nt: TGTGCCAGCAGCTTTCGTTCGGGACAAGGCTTGCGCGAGCAGTACTTC
cdr3_aa: CASSFRSGQGLREQYF

d_call: NA
v_call: TRBV10-3
clone_size: NA
j_call: TRBJ2-1
cdr3_nt: TGTGCCATCAGCGGGGGACCCGGGGTGGAGCAGTTCTTC
cdr3_aa: CAISGGPGVEQFF

d_call: NA
v_call: TRBV2
clone_size: NA
j_call: TRBJ2-3
cdr3_nt: TGTGCCAGCAGTGTCTATTTGGTGGTGGGAAGTGCGGATACGCAGTATTTT
cdr3_aa: CASSVYLVVGSADTQYF

d_call: NA
v_call: TRBV3-1
clone_size: NA
j_call: TRBJ2-6
cdr3_nt: TGTGCCAGCAGCCGTGCACGGGGCTCTGGGGCCAACGTCCTGACTTTC
cdr3_aa: CASSRARGSGANVLTF

d_call: NA
v_call: TRBV29-1
clone_size: NA
j_call: TRBJ2-3
cdr3_nt: TGCAGCGTTGGAGTGGGGGGCGCCGATACGCAGTATTTT
cdr3_aa: CSVGVGGADTQYF

d_call: TRBD2
v_call: TRBV20-1
clone_size: NA
j_call: TRBJ2-3
cdr3_nt: TGCAGTGCTACGGGACTAGCGTCAGATACGCAGTATTTT
cdr3_aa: CSATGLASDTQYF

d_call: TRBD1
v_call: TRBV10-3
clone_size: once
j_call: TRBJ1-4
cdr3_nt: TGTGCCATCAGTGAGCGCCGAGGGACAGGGAATCTGATCAGCGAAAAACTGTTTTTT
cdr3_aa: CAISERRGTGNLISEKLFF

d_call: NA
v_call: TRBV7-2
clone_size: NA
j_call: TRBJ2-3
cdr3_nt: TGTGCCAGCAGCTTACTCTCGCCGAGCACAGATACGCAGTATTTT
cdr3_aa: CASSLLSPSTDTQYF

d_call: NA
v_call: TRBV20-1
clone_size: few
j_call: TRBJ2-5
cdr3_nt: TGCAGTGCTAGAGTGGGACCCCCCGCGGAGACCCAGTACTTC
cdr3_aa: CSARVGPPAETQYF

d_call: NA
v_call: TRBV29-1
clone_size: many
j_call: TRBJ2-3
cdr3_nt: TGCAGCGTCCTGATCTTTGATACGCAGTATTTT
cdr3_aa: CSVLIFDTQYF

d_call: TRBD1
v_call: TRBV20-1
clone_size: NA
j_call: TRBJ2-4
cdr3_nt: TGCAGTGCTAGGGGACAGGGAATATCAAACATTCAGTACTTC
cdr3_aa: CSARGQGISNIQYF

d_call: NA
v_call: TRBV2
clone_size: NA
j_call: TRBJ2-7
cdr3_nt: TGTGCCAGCCAACTAGTTTCCTACGAGCAGTACTTC
cdr3_aa: CASQLVSYEQYF

d_call: TRBD1
v_call: TRBV11-3
clone_size: many
j_call: TRBJ2-3
cdr3_nt: TGTGCCAGCGGCAGGGGGCCTAGCACAGATACGCAGTATTTT
cdr3_aa: CASGRGPSTDTQYF

d_call: TRBD2
v_call: TRBV7-9
clone_size: NA
j_call: TRBJ2-1
cdr3_nt: TGTGCCAGCAGCTTAGGTAGCGGGAGGCCCTACAATGAGCAGTTCTTC
cdr3_aa: CASSLGSGRPYNEQFF

d_call: TRBD1
v_call: TRBV27
clone_size: few
j_call: TRBJ1-5
cdr3_nt: TGTGCCAGCAGTACCTCTACAGGGGTCAATCAGCCCCAGCATTTT
cdr3_aa: CASSTSTGVNQPQHF

d_call: NA
v_call: TRBV7-6
clone_size: NA
j_call: TRBJ1-1
cdr3_nt: TGTGCCAGCACGCCCCGGGGTGCGGGCACTGAAGCTTTCTTT
cdr3_aa: CASTPRGAGTEAFF

d_call: TRBD1
v_call: TRBV7-9
clone_size: NA
j_call: TRBJ2-2
cdr3_nt: TGTGCCACCCGGGACAGGGTGAACACCGGGGAGCTGTTTTTT
cdr3_aa: CATRDRVNTGELFF

d_call: TRBD2
v_call: TRBV20-1
clone_size: NA
j_call: TRBJ2-4
cdr3_nt: TGCAGTGCTGATTGGGATAGCGGGACGGGGGGGAAAAACATTCAGTACTTC
cdr3_aa: CSADWDSGTGGKNIQYF

d_call: NA
v_call: TRBV29-1
clone_size: few
j_call: TRBJ1-1
cdr3_nt: TGCAGCGTTGGGGGGTCAGGGGTGGCTTTCGGCGGTACTGAAGCTTTCTTT
cdr3_aa: CSVGGSGVAFGGTEAFF

d_call: NA
v_call: TRBV20-1
clone_size: NA
j_call: TRBJ2-3
cdr3_nt: TGCAGTGCTCGACAGTTTTCGTCTAGCACAGATACGCAGTATTTT
cdr3_aa: CSARQFSSSTDTQYF

d_call: NA
v_call: TRBV10-1
clone_size: few
j_call: TRBJ2-1
cdr3_nt: TGCGCCAGCAGTGAGCAGCGCAGCTCCTACAATGAGCAGTTCTTC
cdr3_aa: CASSEQRSSYNEQFF

d_call: NA
v_call: TRBV6-2/TRBV6-3
clone_size: NA
j_call: TRBJ1-4
cdr3_nt: TGTGCCAGCAGTTATCAGAATCCGGACGAAAAACTGTTTTTT
cdr3_aa: CASSYQNPDEKLFF

d_call: NA
v_call: TRBV12-3/TRBV12-4
clone_size: NA
j_call: TRBJ2-7
cdr3_nt: TGTGCCAGCAGTTTAGCGCTCGGGGGAAGAGCGGACTACGAGCAGTACTTC
cdr3_aa: CASSLALGGRADYEQYF

d_call: NA
v_call: TRBV28
clone_size: NA
j_call: TRBJ1-1
cdr3_nt: TGTGCCAGCAGTATCCGACGGGCCTTGGCTGAAGCTTTCTTT
cdr3_aa: CASSIRRALAEAFF

d_call: NA
v_call: TRBV6-5
clone_size: NA
j_call: TRBJ1-5
cdr3_nt: TGTGCCAGCAGCCCCAAGGGACCCGGTCAGCCCCAGCATTTT
cdr3_aa: CASSPKGPGQPQHF

d_call: TRBD2
v_call: TRBV7-2
clone_size: few
j_call: TRBJ2-3
cdr3_nt: TGTGCCAGCAGCTTAGGACTAGCATCCACAGATACGCAGTATTTT
cdr3_aa: CASSLGLASTDTQYF

d_call: NA
v_call: TRBV10-1
clone_size: NA
j_call: TRBJ2-2
cdr3_nt: TGCGCCAGCAGGGCAACTAACACCGGGGAGCTGTTTTTT
cdr3_aa: CASRATNTGELFF

d_call: NA
v_call: TRBV20-1
clone_size: few
j_call: TRBJ1-5
cdr3_nt: TGCAGTGCTAGTTTGAGGGGGGTTGAGCCCCAGCATTTT
cdr3_aa: CSASLRGVEPQHF

d_call: NA
v_call: TRBV20-1
clone_size: NA
j_call: TRBJ1-4
cdr3_nt: TGCAGTGCTAGAGATTCCGGGGGAAGTAATGAAAAACTGTTTTTT
cdr3_aa: CSARDSGGSNEKLFF

d_call: TRBD2
v_call: TRBV11-2
clone_size: NA
j_call: TRBJ2-3
cdr3_nt: TGTGCCAGCAGCTTAGCGTTCGGGGGGGAGAGAGTGTCAGATACGCAGTATTTT
cdr3_aa: CASSLAFGGERVSDTQYF

d_call: NA
v_call: TRBV20-1
clone_size: NA
j_call: TRBJ1-6
cdr3_nt: TGCAGTGCTCTCATGGACCCACCCCCCCACTTT
cdr3_aa: CSALMDPPPHF

d_call: NA
v_call: TRBV5-1
clone_size: NA
j_call: TRBJ2-7
cdr3_nt: TGCGCCAGCAGAGGACAACCTTCGGGACGCAAACGGACCGAGCAGTACTTC
cdr3_aa: CASRGQPSGRKRTEQYF

d_call: TRBD2
v_call: TRBV7-2
clone_size: NA
j_call: TRBJ2-5
cdr3_nt: TGTGCCAGCAGCTTGGAACTCACGGGAGGGACCCAGTACTTC
cdr3_aa: CASSLELTGGTQYF

d_call: NA
v_call: TRBV27
clone_size: NA
j_call: TRBJ2-3
cdr3_nt: TGTGCCAGCAGTTTACGGGCGGCCCAAGCAATCACAGATACGCAGTATTTT
cdr3_aa: CASSLRAAQAITDTQYF

d_call: NA
v_call: TRBV24-1
clone_size: few
j_call: TRBJ2-5
cdr3_nt: TGTGCCACCAGTGATAGTCAGGGGGGGCTGAGGGAGACCCAGTACTTC
cdr3_aa: CATSDSQGGLRETQYF

d_call: TRBD1
v_call: TRBV12-5
clone_size: NA
j_call: TRBJ2-3
cdr3_nt: TGTGCTAGTGGTTTGGACAGGGGGCGCAAAGATACGCAGTATTTT
cdr3_aa: CASGLDRGRKDTQYF